Shown below are 21 T cell receptor beta chains from a single sample sequenced in a study of CD8+ T cells in alopecia areata. Treatment: oral pan-JAK inhibitor, 5-10 mg twice daily. RNA was extracted and reverse transcribed into cDNA as the sequencing template. Profiled with immunoSEQ multiplex PCR; TCRdb holds only in-frame clones, not every one. Here the sample spans 60,000 to 90,000 clones, around 60% being singletons. Sample: CD8+ T cells sorted from blood, taken at week 24, from a patient treated with tofacitinib. The receptors were gathered from a human donor with alopecia areata.

The chain employs TRBV7-8 and TRBJ1-5; 10 bases are a match to TRBD1. The germline gives CDR1 SGHVS, CDR2 FQNEAQ. This CDR3 contains 17 residues. Losses at the gene ends were 5 bases for V and 1 base for J; bases not matched to a gene: 8. The CDR3 DNA reads TGTGCCAGCAGCCTCCTCCGGGGACAGGGGAGCAATCAGCCCCAGCATTTT. Translating gives CASSLLRGQGSNQPQHF.

This clone was observed a few times. V is TRBV19 and J is TRBJ1-5, with a weak D call TRBD1 (5 bases). V was clipped by 4 bases and J by 4 bases, with 8 bases between them. The CDR3 contains 13 residues. CDR1 is LNHDA and CDR2 is SQIVND in the germline V gene (reference sequence). DNA for the CDR3: TGTGCCAGTAGTACGACAGAAAATCAGCCCCAGCATTTT. It is translated as CASSTTENQPQHF.

The rearrangement joins TRBV4-1 to TRBJ1-1; D is uncertain. Looked up from germline, CDR1 is MGHRA and CDR2 is YSYEKL. The V end was cut by 4 bases, the J end by 0 bases, with 9 bases between. This CDR3 contains 14 residues. CDR3 region: CASSRASVNTEAFF. The CDR3 bases are TGCGCCAGCAGCCGGGCGTCGGTGAACACTGAAGCTTTCTTT.

The V call is TRBV7-9, the J call TRBJ1-1; D call uncertain. Trimming took off 1 base at V and 7 bases at J, with 10 bases between the two ends. Germline V gene sequence: CDR1 SEHNR, CDR2 FQNEAQ (reference sequence). The CDR3 is 13 amino acids. DNA of the CDR3: TGTGCCAGCAGCTTAGTAGGAAGGGATGAAGCTTTCTTT. The encoded protein is CASSLVGRDEAFF.

The chain is built from TRBV5-1 and TRBJ2-5, with no clear D. The CDR3 extends over 15 amino acids. V lost 5 bases to trimming and J lost 0 bases, with 14 bases between them. The germline gives CDR1 SGHRS, CDR2 YFSETQ. The CDR3 spells CASRFFPDYQETQYF. The CDR3 nucleotides read TGCGCCAGCAGGTTTTTTCCCGACTACCAAGAGACCCAGTACTTC.

V gene TRBV27 combines with J gene TRBJ2-7, with TRBD1 as a possible D gene (6 bases). CDR1 and CDR2 (germline): MNHEY, SMNVEV (reference sequence). V lost 0 bases and J lost 2, with 11 bases in between. This CDR3 contains 15 residues. The CDR3 coding sequence is TGTGCCAGCAGTTTATCAGGGGCAGGGGCCTACGAGCAGTACTTC. It codes for CASSLSGAGAYEQYF.

About this clone itself: The sample carries other DNA sequences with the same CDR3. The chain links TRBV27 to TRBJ2-1; no reliable D call. V lost 5 bases and J 4 bases, leaving 3 bases between the germline ends. Germline V CDR1 and CDR2: MNHEY, SMNVEV (reference sequence). This CDR3 is 11 amino acids long. In nucleotides, the CDR3 is TGTGCCAGCAGTGTGTACAATGAGCAGTTCTTC. It specifies CASSVYNEQFF.

The gene calls are TRBV5-4 and TRBJ2-5, with 9 nucleotides matching TRBD2. CDR1 SGHNT and CDR2 YYREEE come from the germline V gene (reference sequence). CDR3 length equals 19 residues. V shed 4 bases and J 5 bases; nucleotides not matched to a gene: 21. CDR3 coding DNA: TGTGCCAGCAGCCGTTTTAGGCCTAGCGGGGTTTTCTCGGTGGAGACCCAGTACTTC. As protein: CASSRFRPSGVFSVETQYF.

The J gene is TRBJ2-5, the V gene TRBV23-1; D unresolved. TRBV23-1 is an ORF, with its function uncertain. The V and J ends lost 6 bases and 2 bases respectively, with 10 bases between them. CDR3 length: 13 residues. This chain's CDR3 is CASRSTFQETQYF. In DNA, the CDR3 is TGCGCCAGCAGGTCAACCTTTCAAGAGACCCAGTACTTC.

This chain joins TRBV27 and TRBJ2-2; 9 bases agree with TRBD1. The germline V gene has CDR1 MNHEY and CDR2 SMNVEV (reference sequence). This CDR3 comprises 18 residues. Trimming cost V 3 bases and J 1 base; bases outside gene matches: 9. The CDR3 nucleotides read TGTGCCAGCAGTTTCCGGGACAGGGAGCTGGTGAACACCGGGGAGCTGTTTTTT. The encoded protein is CASSFRDRELVNTGELFF.

The rearrangement links TRBV27 to TRBJ2-7; D might be TRBD1 (5 bases). Germline CDR1 MNHEY, CDR2 SMNVEV (reference sequence). Trimming took off 5 bases at V and 6 bases at J, with 11 bases between the two ends. The CDR3 covers 12 residues. DNA of the CDR3: TGTGCCAGCAGTCCCCAGGGATCCGAGCAGTACTTC. Its translation is CASSPQGSEQYF.

With regard to this clone: Other DNA sequences in this sample translate to the same CDR3. The CDR3 nucleotides read TGTGCCAGCAGTCTCGCGGGGAACACTGAAGCTTTCTTT. Translating gives CASSLAGNTEAFF. The chain uses TRBV27 and TRBJ1-1; D remains ambiguous. V shed 5 bases and J shed 1 base, with 8 bases lying between them. The CDR3 consists of 13 residues. The germline V gene encodes CDR1 MNHEY and CDR2 SMNVEV (reference sequence).

In DNA form, the CDR3 reads TGTGCCAGCAGCCTCCATCCTGGGGCCAACGTCCTGACTTTC. This encodes CASSLHPGANVLTF. The chain employs TRBV7-9 and TRBJ2-6; D is unresolved. With 5 bases removed from V and 2 bases from J, the gap between germline ends came to 7 bases. Germline V lookup: CDR1 SEHNR, CDR2 FQNEAQ (reference sequence). This CDR3 has 14 amino acids.

V usage is TRBV4-3 and J usage is TRBJ1-2, with D possibly being TRBD1 (5 bases). Trimming stripped 10 bases from V and 8 bases from J, with 14 bases between. The CDR3 totals 11 residues. Germline V gene sequence: CDR1 LGHNA, CDR2 YSLEER. This CDR3 reads CATSDNVGYTF. CDR3 DNA: TGCGCCACCTCGGACAACGTGGGCTACACCTTC.

This clone was seen just once. This chain uses TRBV9 with TRBJ2-3, with unresolved D. The CDR3 spans 15 residues. Per germline, CDR1 SGDLS and CDR2 YYNGEE. V shed 4 bases and J shed 0 bases, with 12 bases lying between them. The CDR3 DNA sequence: TGTGCCAGCAGCCTGAATACTGCTAGCACAGATACGCAGTATTTT. As protein: CASSLNTASTDTQYF.

The J gene is TRBJ2-3, the V gene TRBV7-9; 8 bases line up with TRBD2. The junction had 11 bases not matched to a gene; V was cut back by 5 bases and J by 4 bases. The CDR3 length is 16 residues. Looked up from germline, CDR1 is SEHNR and CDR2 is FQNEAQ (reference sequence). The CDR3 reads CASSRWTGGLPDTQYF. DNA of the CDR3: TGTGCCAGCAGCCGATGGACGGGAGGGCTGCCAGATACGCAGTATTTT.

This clone has only a few counts. The chain's CDR3 is CASSDSGTGHTEAFF. CDR3 DNA sequence: TGCGCCAGCAGCGATTCCGGGACAGGGCACACTGAAGCTTTCTTT. The chain employs TRBV5-1 and TRBJ1-1, with TRBD1 matching 9 bases. The CDR3 consists of 15 residues. Germline lookup yields CDR1 SGHRS and CDR2 YFSETQ. Trimming took 4 bases from V and 3 from J; bases not matched to a gene: 7.

Comment on this clone: Relative to the germline gene, one junction end is altered; a read error may explain this. The chain couples TRBV13 to TRBJ2-1, with no clear D. The CDR3 contains 13 residues. Germline V CDR1 and CDR2: PRHDT, FYEKMQ (reference sequence). The CDR3 protein is CASSQDPGLGQFF. Written as DNA, the CDR3 is TGCGCCAGCAGCCAAGATCCGGGCTTGGGGCAGTTCTTC. The full variable domain, its missing parts supplied by reference TRBV13 and TRBJ2-1, is AAGVIQSPRHLIKEKRETATLKCYPIPRHDTVYWYQQGPGQDPQFLISFYEKMQSDKGSIPDRFSAQQFSDYHSELNMSSLELGDSALYFCASSQDPGLGQFFGPGTRLTVL.

This sequence joins TRBV5-1 and TRBJ2-1, with 11 positions matching TRBD2. The CDR3 has 16 residues. CDR1 is SGHRS, CDR2 YFSETQ, per germline. The junction had 9 bases not matched to a gene; V was cut back by 4 bases and J by 6 bases. The DNA of the CDR3 is TGCGCCAGCAGCCTTCGGACTAGCGGGCCCGCCAATGAGCAGTTCTTC. Translation: CASSLRTSGPANEQFF.

The gene calls are TRBV9 and TRBJ2-3; D perhaps matches TRBD2 (5 bases). The V end was cut by 3 bases, the J end by 4 bases, with 15 bases between. Germline V gene lookup returns CDR1 SGDLS and CDR2 YYNGEE. CDR3 size: 15 residues. CDR3 sequence: CASSEGPGVADTQYF. DNA of the CDR3: TGTGCCAGCAGCGAGGGCCCCGGGGTTGCAGATACGCAGTATTTT.

The sample holds a few counts of this clone. The chain recombines TRBV28 with TRBJ2-7; D perhaps matches TRBD1 (6 bases). V gave up 3 bases and J gave up 0 bases, with 12 bases separating them. CDR1 and CDR2 from the germline V gene are MDHEN and SYDVKM. CDR3 length: 15 residues. The chain's CDR3 is CASSFMDSTSYEQYF. The CDR3 DNA reads TGTGCCAGCAGTTTTATGGACAGCACCTCCTACGAGCAGTACTTC.